This T cell receptor (beta chain) appears in the sequencing data of a study of blood T cell repertoires in COVID-19. About the study: Italy, Spain and the United States were the sources of the convalescent and acute COVID-19 samples. From T cells, B-cell-depleted T cells, or PBMCs came the material, which was cDNA or gDNA.

Authors' processing steps: Amplifying reference gene primers gave estimates of nucleated cell counts. TCRdb's table, derived via immunoSEQ multiplex PCR, lists solely in-frame clones and lacks some. V and J calls and clone size come straight from that table; D and trimming were deduced from the DNA. The top ten clones hold around 6% of a sample with approximately 180,000 clones, 70% to 90% of them seen once. CDR1 and CDR2 (germline): MNHNS, SASEGT. The CDR3 loop spans 13 amino acids. The germline V and J ends were trimmed by 2 bases and 4 bases, with 6 bases remaining between them. The genes are TRBV6-1 and TRBJ1-3, with D hard to call. This receptor was identified in a man between 35 and 55 years old with active or convalescent COVID-19. Sequencing input: peripheral blood. The CDR3 sequence is CASSELRGNTIYF. The CDR3, as DNA: TGTGCCAGCAGTGAACTGAGGGGAAACACCATATATTTT.